The present T cell receptor beta chain was sequenced within a study of T cells in Graves' hyperthyroidism and ophthalmopathy. Study conclusions and caveats: Stable hyperthyroidism and ophthalmopathy were separated using 13 V-J signatures. Most thyroid clonotypes expanded above 0.001 were also detected in blood.

RNA transcripts provided the source from which TCR beta CDR3 regions were amplified. HTBI primers were used for first-round RT-PCR of the TCR CDR3. Each CDR3 protein gets one entry after TCRdb re-called the multiplex PCR reads with MiXCR. The data contain some 550,000 distinct CDR3 sequences, more than 20% of them singletons. This clonotype occurred once. Antigen: not known. V was cut by 3 bases and J by 3 bases, with 12 bases left in between. In germline, CDR1 is SQVTM, CDR2 ANQGSEA. The CDR3 loop spans 14 amino acids. Stable disease denoted Graves' hyperthyroidism without ophthalmopathy progression within 18 months. The patients, who ranged from 18 to 65 in age, presented with newly diagnosed hyperthyroidism lasting under 2 months.

J is TRBJ2-4 and V is TRBV29-1, with D tentatively TRBD2 (6 bases). The sequencing sample was made of blood. The source is a man between 18 and 35 years old with Graves' hyperthyroidism. CDR3 loop: CSVETSSGKNIQYF. DNA of the CDR3: TGCAGCGTTGAGACTAGTTCGGGCAAAAACATTCAGTACTTC.